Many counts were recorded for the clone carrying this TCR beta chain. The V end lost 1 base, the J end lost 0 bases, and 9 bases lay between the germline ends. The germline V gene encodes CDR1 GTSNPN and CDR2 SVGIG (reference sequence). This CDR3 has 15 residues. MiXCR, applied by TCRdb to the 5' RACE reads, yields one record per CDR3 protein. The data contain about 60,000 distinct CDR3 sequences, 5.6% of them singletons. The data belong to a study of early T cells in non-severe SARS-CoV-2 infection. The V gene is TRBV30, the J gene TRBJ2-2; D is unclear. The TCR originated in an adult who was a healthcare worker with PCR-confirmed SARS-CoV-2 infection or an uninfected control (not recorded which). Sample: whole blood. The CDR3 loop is CAWSDIRSNTGELFF. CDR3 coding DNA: TGTGCCTGGAGTGATATACGGTCGAACACCGGGGAGCTGTTTTTT. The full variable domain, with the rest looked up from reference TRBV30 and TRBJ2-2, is SQTIHQWPATLVQPVGSPLSLECTVEGTSNPNLYWYRQAAGRGLQLLFYSVGIGQISSEVPQNLSASRPQDRQFILSSKKLLLSDSGFYLCAWSDIRSNTGELFFGEGSRLTVL.